This T cell receptor beta chain was recovered during a study of OX40 agonist ivuxolimab in advanced cancers. Study-wide context: Ivuxolimab was an agonistic, fully human IgG2 monoclonal antibody directed against OX40 (CD134), a costimulatory receptor. Peripheral TCRbeta sequencing was intended to test whether TCR sequence diversity was altered and clonal T-cell expansion was caused by ivuxolimab. Intravenous ivuxolimab was administered to patients every 2 weeks at six dose levels: 0.01, 0.1, 0.3, 1.5, 3 and 10 mg/kg. Partial responses were achieved by three dose-escalation patients, of whom one had hepatocellular carcinoma and two had cutaneous melanoma. The paper describes the monotherapy dose-escalation part (N of about 50 patients) of the phase I trial of ivuxolimab. In the dose-escalation cohort, 65% to 85% of patients were male, and the mean age was 60 years with a range of roughly 20 to 79. Prior anti-PD-1, anti-PD-L1 or anti-CTLA-4 therapy was permitted, and checkpoint inhibitors had been received by approximately 39% of dose-escalation patients. Of the roughly 51 patients in dose escalation, approximately 20 had hepatocellular carcinoma, some 15 had melanoma, 9 had renal cell carcinoma and 9 had head and neck cancer. Study-wide conclusions, independent of this receptor: Which antigens the clonally expanded peripheral T cells were specific for was not determined. Low levels of normalized T-cell clonal expansion were also seen in some nonresponding patients. After ivuxolimab, CD8+ T cells had more expanded clones than CD4+ T cells on average. In partial responders in the 0.1-3.0 mg/kg groups, normalized peripheral clonal expansion was found to be among the lowest, especially among CD8+ T cells. Clonal expansion of both CD4+ and CD8+ blood T cells was observed from baseline to week 6 at doses 0.1 to 3.0 mg/kg.

About this clone itself: Its antigen is still unknown. The record has no base qualities; no much larger clone is one base away.

Genomic DNA was extracted from sorted cells for sequencing of the TCRbeta CDR3 region. The immunoSEQ Assay was used to sequence the TCRbeta CDR3 regions. Here the immuneACCESS table is served through TCRdb, limited to in-frame sequences with V and J called. Missing clones are a known gap in these copies; in checked studies unresolved V genes cover under half, and the rest lacks a known reason. Counted in this sample were tens of thousands of clones; around 90% of them appeared once. The top ten clones comprise about 6.6% of the sample. The trial excluded patients who had a history of autoimmune disease or were on systemic immunosuppression. Peripheral blood for TCR sequencing was collected from all dose cohorts at baseline, on cycle 4 day 1, and on cycle 7 day 1. The samples were drawn from a first-in-human, open-label, multicenter phase I dose-escalation trial of ivuxolimab. Adults with locally advanced or metastatic melanoma, renal cell carcinoma, hepatocellular carcinoma or head and neck squamous cell carcinoma were enrolled in the trial. CD4+ and CD8+ T cells were sorted separately from peripheral blood before TCR sequencing.

The CDR3 has 14 amino acids, counting the end cysteine and phenylalanine. The CDR3 DNA has 42 bases and is translated from base 1. V lost 4 bases and J lost 3 bases; the stretch between them is 10 bases long. The germline V gene gives CDR1 as SNHLY and CDR2 as FYNNEI. The chain employs TRBV2 and TRBJ1-5; a tentative D match to TRBD1 spans 6 bases. The source is an adult with an advanced solid tumor such as melanoma, head and neck, liver or kidney cancer. The material sequenced was CD4+ or CD8+ T cells sorted from blood, taken in a trial of the OX40 agonist ivuxolimab. The DNA reads TGTGCCAGCAGTGGGGACATACCCAATCAGCCCCAGCATTTT. Translation gives CASSGDIPNQPQHF. Joined to the reference TRBV2 and TRBJ1-5 proteins, this CDR3 gives the full variable domain: EPEVTQTPSHQVTQMGQEVILRCVPISNHLYFYWYRQILGQKVEFLVSFYNNEISEKSEIFDDQFSVERPDGSNFTLKIRSTKLEDSAMYFCASSGDIPNQPQHFGDGTRLSIL.